One sample yielded the 20 T cell receptor beta chains listed below, sequenced in a study of shared clonotypes between healthy human individuals. Sequencing was performed with immunoSEQ multiplex PCR; in TCRdb, only in-frame clones are kept and a portion is missing. The sample shows some 1.5 million clones, roughly 96% of them seen only once. The sequenced sample consisted of naive CD4+ T cells sorted from blood. This sample's subset: CD45RA+ positively selected. The receptors here all came from a man aged 25-45 years in good health.

CDR3 in DNA: TGTGCCAGCAGCTTAGCGGGGGATTTCTACAATGAGCAGTTCTTC. Protein sequence: CASSLAGDFYNEQFF. This chain uses TRBV7-9 with TRBJ2-1; D tentatively reads TRBD1 or TRBD2 (5 bases each). This CDR3 spans 15 amino acids. The germline gives CDR1 SEHNR, CDR2 FQNEAQ (reference sequence). V dropped 0 bases and J dropped 3 bases, with 9 bases sitting between them.

V is TRBV18 and J is TRBJ1-5; TRBD1 aligns across 7 bases. Germline-derived CDR1 and CDR2 are KGHSH and LQKENI. V was clipped by 3 bases and J by 6 bases; unmatched bases: 8. This CDR3 has 15 residues. CDR3 residues: CASSPFLQGGQPQHF. DNA of the CDR3: TGTGCCAGCTCACCTTTTCTCCAGGGGGGTCAGCCCCAGCATTTT.

The chain couples TRBV6-5 to TRBJ2-7, with D perhaps matching TRBD1 (5 bases). V was cut by 4 bases and J by 1 base, with 11 bases left in between. Germline V gene data show CDR1 as MNHEY and CDR2 as SVGAGI. CDR3 length: 14 residues. The CDR3 reads CASSWLDTSYEQYF. CDR3 DNA sequence: TGTGCCAGCAGTTGGTTGGACACATCCTACGAGCAGTACTTC.

The genes are TRBV19 and TRBJ2-5; D perhaps matches TRBD1 (7 bases). The germline CDR1 and CDR2 sequences are LNHDA and SQIVND (reference sequence). This CDR3 has 14 amino acids. Trimming removed 3 bases at V and 5 bases at J, with 13 bases between. The CDR3 protein is CASSIFRGAETQYF. DNA for the CDR3: TGTGCCAGTAGTATTTTCAGGGGGGCGGAGACCCAGTACTTC. Full variable domain (missing parts from reference TRBV19 and TRBJ2-5): DGGITQSPKYLFRKEGQNVTLSCEQNLNHDAMYWYRQDPGQGLRLIYYSQIVNDFQKGDIAEGYSVSREKKESFPLTVTSAQKNPTAFYLCASSIFRGAETQYFGPGTRLLVL.

The rearrangement joins TRBV5-4 to TRBJ1-5; the D is unclear. V dropped 3 bases and J dropped 4 bases, with 8 bases sitting between them. Germline V lookup: CDR1 SGHNT, CDR2 YYREEE (reference sequence). The CDR3 has 13 amino acids. CDR3 sequence reads: CASSYGPNQPQHF. CDR3 in DNA: TGTGCCAGCAGCTACGGGCCAAATCAGCCCCAGCATTTT.

This rearrangement joins TRBV28 to TRBJ1-2; D not certain. Trimming took off 7 bases at V and 2 bases at J, with 11 bases between the two ends. The CDR3 runs 13 residues. From germline, CDR1 is MDHEN and CDR2 SYDVKM. The CDR3 bases are TGTGCCAGCACCACTCTTAAGAACTATGGCTACACCTTC. As protein: CASTTLKNYGYTF.

The chain joins TRBV6-6 to TRBJ2-5, with D unclear. The germline V gene encodes CDR1 MNHNY and CDR2 SVGAGI (reference sequence). This CDR3 spans 13 amino acids. V lost 4 bases and J 7 bases, leaving 13 bases between the germline ends. The CDR3 nucleotides are TGTGCCAGCAGTTCCCCGGTTGGTGGGACCCAGTACTTC. Translated, it gives CASSSPVGGTQYF.

J is TRBJ2-7 and V is TRBV28; D unresolved. The CDR3 has 12 amino acids. The germline V gene encodes CDR1 MDHEN and CDR2 SYDVKM. V lost 8 bases and J 2 bases, leaving 10 bases between the germline ends. As DNA, the CDR3 is TGTGCCAGCCTAACCCCCCCCTACGAGCAGTACTTC. This codes for CASLTPPYEQYF.

The chain is built from TRBV29-1 and TRBJ2-1, with 9 positions matching TRBD2. The CDR3 has 17 residues. Losses at the gene ends were 8 bases for V and 1 base for J; bases not matched to a gene: 15. Germline V CDR1 and CDR2: SQVTM, ANQGSEA. The CDR3 here is CSTPGTSSSGSYNEQFF. The CDR3 DNA reads TGCAGCACCCCCGGGACTAGCTCTTCAGGGTCCTACAATGAGCAGTTCTTC.

This rearrangement joins TRBV7-9 to TRBJ2-5; no clear D. This CDR3 has 14 amino acids. V lost 6 bases to trimming and J lost 0 bases, with 11 bases between them. CDR1 is SEHNR, CDR2 FQNEAQ, per germline (reference sequence). CDR3 DNA: TGTGCCAGCAGAACGACCACGTACCAAGAGACCCAGTACTTC. Protein product: CASRTTTYQETQYF.

The rearrangement links TRBV28 to TRBJ2-3; maybe TRBD2 (6 bases). The length of the CDR3 is 14 residues. The V and J ends lost 2 bases and 9 bases respectively, with 15 bases between them. Germline values: CDR1 MDHEN, CDR2 SYDVKM. This CDR3 reads CASSLRGRFGTQYF. CDR3 DNA sequence: TGTGCCAGCAGTTTACGAGGGAGGTTTGGCACGCAGTATTTT.

The chain uses TRBV5-4 and TRBJ1-1; the match to TRBD1 covers 11 bases. V dropped 3 bases and J dropped 4; count of bases not matched to a gene: 5. Germline CDR1 and CDR2: SGHNT and YYREEE (reference sequence). The CDR3 contains 15 residues. The CDR3 bases are TGTGCCAGCAGCTCCTCCGGGACAGGGGGCACTGAAGCTTTCTTT. Residues: CASSSSGTGGTEAFF.

The chain joins TRBV2 to TRBJ2-2; 8 bases line up with TRBD1. Germline loops: CDR1 SNHLY, CDR2 FYNNEI. J was trimmed by 6 bases and V by 6 bases; bases with no gene match: 3. The CDR3 covers 13 residues. CDR3 sequence: CASSQTGAGELFF. CDR3 nucleotides: TGTGCCAGCAGCCAGACAGGGGCCGGGGAGCTGTTTTTT.

The chain carries TRBV29-1 and TRBJ2-1; weak D call: TRBD1 (6 bases). The CDR3 sequence is 13 residues long. The V gene's germline CDR1 is SQVTM and CDR2 ANQGSEA. V was trimmed by 4 bases and J by 8 bases, leaving 15 bases between them. CDR3 amino acids: CSVADSRSHEQFF. CDR3 in DNA: TGCAGCGTTGCGGACAGTCGAAGCCATGAGCAGTTCTTC.

The chain has TRBV28 and TRBJ2-6; the match to TRBD2 covers 9 bases. This CDR3 is 16 amino acids long. Germline lookup yields CDR1 MDHEN and CDR2 SYDVKM. With V trimmed by 9 bases and J by 1 base, 7 bases remained unmatched. In nucleotides, the CDR3 is TGTGCCAGTCAACTAGCGGGCGGGTCTGGGGCCAACGTCCTGACTTTC. Protein sequence: CASQLAGGSGANVLTF.

The chain is built from TRBV7-9 and TRBJ1-1; 7 nucleotides line up with TRBD1. Germline trimming cut 3 bases from V and 0 bases from J; bases unmatched to any gene: 4. The CDR3 has 15 residues. Per germline, CDR1 SEHNR and CDR2 FQNEAQ (reference sequence). Here the CDR3 reads CASSLSRGMNTEAFF. CDR3 nucleotide sequence: TGTGCCAGCAGCTTGAGCAGGGGGATGAACACTGAAGCTTTCTTT. The variable domain in full, completed from reference TRBV7-9 and TRBJ1-1, reads DTGVSQNPRHKITKRGQNVTFRCDPISEHNRLYWYRQTLGQGPEFLTYFQNEAQLEKSRLLSDRFSAERPKGSFSTLEIQRTEQGDSAMYLCASSLSRGMNTEAFFGQGTRLTVV.

V and J are TRBV28 and TRBJ1-3, with D tentatively TRBD1 (6 bases). This CDR3 has 16 residues. Trimming removed 6 bases at V and 1 base at J, with 16 bases between. Germline values: CDR1 MDHEN, CDR2 SYDVKM. In DNA form, the CDR3 reads TGTGCCAGCAGCTTCGACAGGAGAAGGTCTGGAAACACCATATATTTT. Translated, it gives CASSFDRRRSGNTIYF.

On this clone itself: This sample includes further DNA sequences coding for the same CDR3. This CDR3 reads CASSFGGNQPQHF. The CDR3 DNA reads TGTGCCAGCAGTTTTGGGGGGAATCAGCCCCAGCATTTT. V gene TRBV27 combines with J gene TRBJ1-5, with D perhaps matching TRBD1 (5 bases). The CDR3 loop spans 13 amino acids. V was pared by 3 bases and J by 4 bases, with 7 bases between. CDR1 is MNHEY, CDR2 SMNVEV, per germline (reference sequence).

This chain connects TRBV14 to TRBJ2-5; no reliable D call. Germline CDR1 is SGHDN and CDR2 is FVKESK. The V end was cut by 3 bases, the J end by 9 bases, with 11 bases between. The CDR3 extends over 12 amino acids. The CDR3 DNA reads as TGTGCCAGCAGCCATGACACAGCTTCCCAGTACTTC. Residues: CASSHDTASQYF.

The gene calls are TRBV28 and TRBJ2-5, with 8 bases identical to TRBD1. This CDR3 region has 14 residues. After removal of 6 bases from V and 3 bases from J, the junction contained 6 bases not matched to a gene. In germline, CDR1 is MDHEN, CDR2 SYDVKM. Here the CDR3 reads CASSLTDREETQYF. DNA for the CDR3: TGTGCCAGCAGCCTGACGGACAGGGAAGAGACCCAGTACTTC.